These 2 T cell receptor beta chains were all obtained from the same sample, sequenced in a study of shared clonotypes between healthy human individuals (dated by TCRdb to 2019 to 2021). CD8 naive samples were obtained by positive selection for CCR7 among CD45RO-negative cells, yielding a CD45RA+CCR7+ population from which TemRA cells were excluded. Libraries came from the immunoSEQ multiplex PCR assay. In its TCRdb copy, this immuneACCESS table keeps in-frame sequences only and misses some clones. Where compared with another copy, unresolved V genes explain less than half of these, and the others have no known cause. The sample table records around 2,000,000 clones; roughly 91% of these occur just once. Roughly 1.7% of the sample lies in the top ten. Sequences were obtained from naive CD8+ T cells from PBMCs. The sample's cell subset or site label, decoded: CD45RA+CCR7+. These receptors were collected from a man between 18 and 35 years old in good health. Some clones in this sample may be carry-over from other donors' samples.

Details on this clone: This same CDR3 is encoded by further DNA sequences in the sample. The chain has TRBV15 and TRBJ2-7, with TRBD2 identical over 10 bases. The CDR3 sequence is 14 residues long. V dropped 1 base and J dropped 3; count of bases not matched to a gene: 0. The germline V gene encodes CDR1 LNHNV and CDR2 YYDKDF (reference sequence). The chain's CDR3 is CATSRGLAGYEQYF. CDR3 nucleotides: TGTGCCACCAGCAGAGGACTAGCGGGCTACGAGCAGTACTTC.

The chain recombines TRBV4-1 with TRBJ1-1; D is unclear. CDR1 and CDR2 from the germline V gene are MGHRA and YSYEKL. V dropped 4 bases and J dropped 7 bases, with 13 bases sitting between them. The CDR3 is 13 amino acids. The CDR3 reads CASSPTRRGEAFF. The CDR3 DNA is TGCGCCAGCAGCCCGACCCGCCGGGGTGAAGCTTTCTTT.